These 10 T cell receptor beta chains came from one sample sequenced in a study of cytomegalovirus exposure and HLA in healthy donors. It was with 60 Vbeta and 13 Jbeta primers that the PCR ran. This table comes from immunoSEQ multiplex PCR, and its TCRdb copy is limited to in-frame clones, with some not included. This sample yields under 200,000 clones, of which around 77% are seen a single time; 2.4% belongs to the top ten. Sequenced material: PBMCs. Every receptor here comes from a man in his fifties or sixties in good health and CMV-seronegative.

The rearrangement links TRBV5-5 to TRBJ1-1; a weak D match, TRBD1 (6 bases). The germline V gene encodes CDR1 SGHKS and CDR2 YYEKEE (reference sequence). The length of the CDR3 is 14 residues. V lost 5 bases and J lost 7, with 18 bases in between. The CDR3 DNA sequence: TGTGCCAGCAGTTTCCAACAGGGAAGGGGTGAAGCTTTCTTT. Amino acids: CASSFQQGRGEAFF.

As regards this clone: Germline and junction disagree at one end, which may indicate a read error. The chain recombines TRBV7-9 with TRBJ2-7; TRBD1 aligns across 7 bases. The CDR3 sequence is 14 residues long. The germline CDR1 and CDR2 sequences are SEHNR and FQNEAQ (reference sequence). CDR3 amino acids: CSSSFPGQIYEQYF. CDR3 nucleotides: TGTTCCAGCAGCTTTCCGGGACAGATCTACGAGCAGTACTTC.

The chain employs TRBV4-3 and TRBJ2-3; 7 nucleotides match TRBD1. The CDR3 extends over 15 amino acids. The germline V gene encodes CDR1 LGHNA and CDR2 YSLEER. V lost 1 base, J lost 3 bases, and 4 bases stayed unmatched. As DNA, the CDR3 is TGCGCCAGCAGCCAAGGGGACAGAACTACAGATACGCAGTATTTT. The encoded protein is CASSQGDRTTDTQYF.

The count of this clone is one. This chain uses TRBV13 with TRBJ1-1; unclear D gene. CDR3 length: 13 residues. V shed 2 bases and J shed 3 bases, with 7 bases lying between them. Looked up from germline, CDR1 is PRHDT and CDR2 is FYEKMQ (reference sequence). CDR3 sequence (DNA): TGTGCCAGCAGCTTATCCCAGGACACTGAAGCTTTCTTT. Translated: CASSLSQDTEAFF. Drawing the rest from reference TRBV13 and TRBJ1-1, the complete variable domain is AAGVIQSPRHLIKEKRETATLKCYPIPRHDTVYWYQQGPGQDPQFLISFYEKMQSDKGSIPDRFSAQQFSDYHSELNMSSLELGDSALYFCASSLSQDTEAFFGQGTRLTVV.

This clone has a single count. This chain joins TRBV7-6 and TRBJ2-3; 8 bases map to TRBD2. Germline V gene sequence: CDR1 SGHVS, CDR2 FNYEAQ. J lost 3 bases, V lost 5 bases, and 7 bases had no gene match. This CDR3 has 15 residues. CDR3 amino acids: CASSQAGERTDTQYF. CDR3 nucleotide sequence: TGTGCCAGCAGCCAAGCGGGAGAGAGGACAGATACGCAGTATTTT.

The chain is built from TRBV6-5 and TRBJ1-4, with D perhaps matching TRBD1 (5 bases). Germline lookup yields CDR1 MNHEY and CDR2 SVGAGI. The CDR3 extends over 15 amino acids. The ends were cut back, 0 bases at V and 8 bases at J, with 13 bases in the middle. DNA for the CDR3: TGTGCCAGCAGTTACTCGGGTAGAAGGGGAGAAAAACTGTTTTTT. This sequence encodes CASSYSGRRGEKLFF.

Note on this clone: One end of the junction is discordant with germline, which a read error may explain. The gene calls are TRBV12-5 and TRBJ1-6; TRBD1 might be the D (5 bases). Germline V lookup: CDR1 LGHNT, CDR2 FRNRAP. The CDR3 runs to 16 residues. The CDR3 DNA reads as TGTGCTAGTGGTTTGGACCGGGGGGGAGGGAATTCACCCCTCAACTTT. Protein: CASGLDRGGGNSPLNF.

The chain joins TRBV4-2 to TRBJ2-5; 9 nucleotides agree with TRBD2. The germline V gene encodes CDR1 LGHNA and CDR2 YNFKEQ. The CDR3 consists of 15 residues. With V trimmed by 5 bases and J by 2 bases, 6 bases remained unmatched. CDR3 in amino acids: CASSSTSGQQETQYF. Written as DNA, the CDR3 is TGTGCCAGCAGCTCGACTAGCGGTCAGCAAGAGACCCAGTACTTC.

The chain uses TRBV29-1 and TRBJ1-1, with 8 bases matching TRBD1. CDR1 is SQVTM, CDR2 ANQGSEA, per germline. The CDR3 contains 13 residues. Trimming cost V 6 bases and J 1 base; bases outside gene matches: 4. This chain's CDR3 is CSVTRGPNTEAFF. The CDR3 DNA reads as TGCAGCGTAACCAGGGGGCCGAACACTGAAGCTTTCTTT.

This sequence joins TRBV18 and TRBJ2-2, with 9 bases aligning to TRBD1. Germline V gives CDR1 KGHSH, CDR2 LQKENI. J was trimmed by 1 base and V by 4 bases; bases with no gene match: 1. The CDR3 covers 15 residues. For the CDR3, the DNA is TGTGCCAGCTCACTGGGACAGGGGAACACCGGGGAGCTGTTTTTT. This sequence encodes CASSLGQGNTGELFF.